These 2 T cell receptor beta chains were all obtained from the same sample, sequenced in a study of shared clonotypes between healthy human individuals. Sequencing used immunoSEQ multiplex PCR; TCRdb keeps in-frame clones, though not all of them. This repertoire shows some 980,000 clones, about 80% found once; its top ten account for roughly 1.5%. The sample comprised memory CD4+ T cells sorted from blood. Subset of the sample: CD45RA-negative fraction. The receptors shown here come from a man between 18 and 35 years old in good health.

V usage is TRBV7-9 and J usage is TRBJ2-2; D uncertain. The CDR3 loop spans 16 amino acids. Germline CDR1 reads SEHNR; CDR2 reads FQNEAQ (reference sequence). Trimming took off 5 bases at V and 1 base at J, with 14 bases between the two ends. CDR3 coding DNA: TGTGCCAGCAGCAAAGCGCCCACACGGAACACCGGGGAGCTGTTTTTT. Translating it yields CASSKAPTRNTGELFF.

This clone came up a few times. This may be a read error, as it is one base from a much larger clone. Within the sample, other DNA sequences also encode this same CDR3. The DNA of the CDR3 is TGTGCCAGCAGGGGCTACGAGCAGTACTTC. The encoded protein is CASRGYEQYF. The rearrangement uses TRBV2 and TRBJ2-7; D is ambiguous. V was shortened by 6 bases and J by 3 bases, with 3 bases between the two germline ends. Germline CDR1 SNHLY, CDR2 FYNNEI. CDR3 size: 10 residues.